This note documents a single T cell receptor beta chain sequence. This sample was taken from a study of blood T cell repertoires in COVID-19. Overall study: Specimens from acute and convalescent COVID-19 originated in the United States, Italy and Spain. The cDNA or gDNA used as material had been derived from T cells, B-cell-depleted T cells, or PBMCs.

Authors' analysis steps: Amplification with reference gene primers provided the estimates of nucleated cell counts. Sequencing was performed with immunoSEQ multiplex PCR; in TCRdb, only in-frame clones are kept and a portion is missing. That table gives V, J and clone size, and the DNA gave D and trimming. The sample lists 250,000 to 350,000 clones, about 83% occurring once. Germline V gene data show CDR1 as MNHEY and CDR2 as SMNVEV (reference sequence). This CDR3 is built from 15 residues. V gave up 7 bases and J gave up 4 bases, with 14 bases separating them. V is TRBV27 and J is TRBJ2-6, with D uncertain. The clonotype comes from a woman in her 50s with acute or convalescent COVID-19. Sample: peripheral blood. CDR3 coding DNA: TGTGCCAGCACCTCCTCCGGGTCAGGGGCCAACGTCCTGACTTTC. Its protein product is CASTSSGSGANVLTF.